This TCR beta chain was documented in a study of blood T cell repertoires in COVID-19. On the study more broadly: PBMCs, B-cell-depleted T cells, or T cells were the source of the cDNA or gDNA that made up the material.

Sequencing was performed with immunoSEQ multiplex PCR; in TCRdb, only in-frame clones are kept and a portion is missing. The sample has more than 95,000 clones; more than 80% are singletons. Trimming removed 0 bases at V and 5 bases at J, with 5 bases between. The CDR3 length is 13 residues. Germline lookup yields CDR1 SGHDN and CDR2 FVKESK. A note on this clone: The sample contains more than one DNA sequence encoding this CDR3.

The rearrangement links TRBV14 to TRBJ1-5; D gene ambiguous. The sample comprised peripheral blood. This TCR was recovered from a woman aged 55-75 years with acute or convalescent COVID-19. The CDR3 sequence is CASSQDTDQPQHF. The DNA of the CDR3 is TGTGCCAGCAGCCAAGATACTGATCAGCCCCAGCATTTT.